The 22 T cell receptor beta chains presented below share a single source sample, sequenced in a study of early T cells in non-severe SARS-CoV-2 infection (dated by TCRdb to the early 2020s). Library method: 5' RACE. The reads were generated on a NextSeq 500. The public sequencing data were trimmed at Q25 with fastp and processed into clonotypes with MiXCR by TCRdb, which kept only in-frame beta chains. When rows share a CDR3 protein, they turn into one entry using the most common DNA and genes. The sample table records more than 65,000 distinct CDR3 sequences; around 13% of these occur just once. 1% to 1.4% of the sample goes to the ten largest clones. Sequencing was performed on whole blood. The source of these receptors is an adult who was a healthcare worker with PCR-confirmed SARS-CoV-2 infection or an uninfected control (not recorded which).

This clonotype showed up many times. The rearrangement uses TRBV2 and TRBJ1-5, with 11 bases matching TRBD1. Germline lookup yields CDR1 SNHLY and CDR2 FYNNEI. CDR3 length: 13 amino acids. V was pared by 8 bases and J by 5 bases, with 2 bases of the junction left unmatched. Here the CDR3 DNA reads TGTGCCAGCGGGGACAGGGGGTATCAGCCCCAGCATTTT. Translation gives CASGDRGYQPQHF.

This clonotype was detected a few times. The CDR3 loop reads CSARAGGPDTQYF. CDR3 nucleotide sequence: TGCAGTGCTAGGGCGGGGGGCCCAGATACGCAGTATTTT. The J gene is TRBJ2-3, the V gene TRBV20-1; 8 bases are shared with TRBD2. Germline CDR1 is DFQATT and CDR2 is SNEGSKA (reference sequence). The V gene end was trimmed by 3 bases and the J gene end by 4 bases; junction bases not matched to a gene: 3. This CDR3 region has 13 residues.

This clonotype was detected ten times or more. CDR3 protein: CASSFITADRGNSPLHF. The CDR3 DNA reads TGTGCCAGCAGTTTCATTACGGCCGACAGGGGGAATTCACCCCTCCACTTT. V gene TRBV28 combines with J gene TRBJ1-6, with 9 bases that match TRBD1. CDR1 and CDR2 from the germline V gene are MDHEN and SYDVKM. The junction had 10 bases not matched to a gene; V was cut back by 3 bases and J by 7 bases. The CDR3 totals 17 residues.

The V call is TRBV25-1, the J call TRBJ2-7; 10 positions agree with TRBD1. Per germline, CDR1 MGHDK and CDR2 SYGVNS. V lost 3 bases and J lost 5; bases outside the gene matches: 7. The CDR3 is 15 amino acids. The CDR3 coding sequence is TGTGCCAGCAGTGATTTTCGACAGGGGGCTGACGAGCAGTACTTC. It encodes CASSDFRQGADEQYF.

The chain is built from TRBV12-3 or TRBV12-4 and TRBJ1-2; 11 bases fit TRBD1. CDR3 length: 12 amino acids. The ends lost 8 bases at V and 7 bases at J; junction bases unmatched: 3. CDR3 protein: CASGQGALGYTF. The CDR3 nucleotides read TGTGCCAGCGGACAGGGGGCGCTTGGCTACACCTTC.

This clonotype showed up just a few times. The CDR3 sequence: CASSLMRPAVQGPDTQYF. In DNA form, the CDR3 reads TGTGCCAGCAGTTTAATGCGGCCGGCGGTACAGGGACCAGATACGCAGTATTTT. J is TRBJ2-3 and V is TRBV12-3 or TRBV12-4, with D possibly matching TRBD1 (6 bases). V was clipped by 2 bases and J by 4 bases, with 22 bases between them. There are 18 residues in the CDR3.

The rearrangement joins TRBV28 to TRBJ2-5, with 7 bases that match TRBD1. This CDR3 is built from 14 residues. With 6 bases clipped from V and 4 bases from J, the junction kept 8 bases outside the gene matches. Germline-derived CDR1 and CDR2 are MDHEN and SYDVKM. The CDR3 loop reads CASRLGQARETQYF. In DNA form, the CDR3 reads TGTGCCAGCAGACTTGGACAGGCTAGAGAGACCCAGTACTTC.

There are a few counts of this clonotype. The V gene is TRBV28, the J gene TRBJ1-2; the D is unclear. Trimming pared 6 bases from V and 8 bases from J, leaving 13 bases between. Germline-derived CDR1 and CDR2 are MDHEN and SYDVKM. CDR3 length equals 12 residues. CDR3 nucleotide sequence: TGTGCCAGCAGCCTCATATTTGGGGGCTACACCTTC. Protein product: CASSLIFGGYTF.

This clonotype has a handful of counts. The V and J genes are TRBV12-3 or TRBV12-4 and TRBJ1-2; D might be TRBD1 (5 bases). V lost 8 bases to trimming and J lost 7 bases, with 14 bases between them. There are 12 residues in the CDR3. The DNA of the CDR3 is TGTGCCAGCCGAGGGGAGGCAGGTGGCTACACCTTC. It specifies CASRGEAGGYTF.

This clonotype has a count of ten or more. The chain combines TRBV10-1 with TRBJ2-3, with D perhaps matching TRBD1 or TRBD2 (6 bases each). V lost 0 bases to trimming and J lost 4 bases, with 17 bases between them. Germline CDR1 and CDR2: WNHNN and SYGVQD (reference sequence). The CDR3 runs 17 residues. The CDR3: CASSESATGASSDTQYF. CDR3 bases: TGCGCCAGCAGTGAGTCAGCAACGGGGGCTAGCTCAGATACGCAGTATTTT.

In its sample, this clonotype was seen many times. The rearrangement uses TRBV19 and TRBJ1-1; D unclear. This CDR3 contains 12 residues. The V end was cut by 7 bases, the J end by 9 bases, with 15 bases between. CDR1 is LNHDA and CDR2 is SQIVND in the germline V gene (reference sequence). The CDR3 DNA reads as TGTGCCAGTACCCCCGATGCAGCCCAAGCTTTCTTT. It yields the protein CASTPDAAQAFF.

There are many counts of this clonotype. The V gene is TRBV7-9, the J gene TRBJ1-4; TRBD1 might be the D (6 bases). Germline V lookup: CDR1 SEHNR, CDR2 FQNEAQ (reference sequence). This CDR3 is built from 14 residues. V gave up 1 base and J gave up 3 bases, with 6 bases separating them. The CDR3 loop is CASSLGTANEKLFF. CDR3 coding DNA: TGTGCCAGCAGCTTAGGGACAGCTAATGAAAAACTGTTTTTT.

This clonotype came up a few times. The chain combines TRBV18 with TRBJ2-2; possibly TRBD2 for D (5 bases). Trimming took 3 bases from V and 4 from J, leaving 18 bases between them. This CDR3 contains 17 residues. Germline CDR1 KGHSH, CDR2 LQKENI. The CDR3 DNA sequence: TGTGCCAGCTCACCCTCGGCGGGTCCACTGAGCACCGGGGAGCTGTTTTTT. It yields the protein CASSPSAGPLSTGELFF.

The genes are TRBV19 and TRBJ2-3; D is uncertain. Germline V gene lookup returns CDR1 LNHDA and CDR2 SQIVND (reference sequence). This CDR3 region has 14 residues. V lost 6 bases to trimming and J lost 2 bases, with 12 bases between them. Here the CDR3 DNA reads TGTGCCAGTAGGACAATCGGACCCACAGATACGCAGTATTTT. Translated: CASRTIGPTDTQYF.

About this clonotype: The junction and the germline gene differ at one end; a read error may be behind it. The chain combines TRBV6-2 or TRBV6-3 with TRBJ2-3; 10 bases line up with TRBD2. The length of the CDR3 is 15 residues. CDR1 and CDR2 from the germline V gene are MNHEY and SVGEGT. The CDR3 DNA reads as TGTGCCAGCAGTTACGGGCTAGCGGGAGCAGATTCGCAGTATTTT. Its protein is CASSYGLAGADSQYF.

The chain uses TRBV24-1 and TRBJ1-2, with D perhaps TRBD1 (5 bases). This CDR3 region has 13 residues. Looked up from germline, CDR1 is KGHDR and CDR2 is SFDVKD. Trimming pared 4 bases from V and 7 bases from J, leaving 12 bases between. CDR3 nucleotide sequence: TGTGCCACCAGTGACCCAGCAGGGACTGGCTACACCTTC. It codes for CATSDPAGTGYTF.

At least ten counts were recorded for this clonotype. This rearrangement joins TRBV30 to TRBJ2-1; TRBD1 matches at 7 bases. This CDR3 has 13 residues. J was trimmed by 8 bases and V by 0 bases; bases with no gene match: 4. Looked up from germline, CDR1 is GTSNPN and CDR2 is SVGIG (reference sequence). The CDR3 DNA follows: TGTGCCTGGAGTGTAGACAGGGCCCATGAGCAGTTCTTC. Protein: CAWSVDRAHEQFF.

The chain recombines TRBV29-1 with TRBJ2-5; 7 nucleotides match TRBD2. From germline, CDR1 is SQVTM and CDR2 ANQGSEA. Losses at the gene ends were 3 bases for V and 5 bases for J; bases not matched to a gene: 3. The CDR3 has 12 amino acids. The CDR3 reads CSVEGGTETQYF. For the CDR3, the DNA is TGCAGCGTTGAGGGGGGGACGGAGACCCAGTACTTC.

The CDR3 DNA follows: TGTGCCAGCAGTCCCCAGTCACGGGGCAATGAGCAGTTCTTC. Translated, it gives CASSPQSRGNEQFF. The chain couples TRBV6-4 to TRBJ2-1; tentatively, D is TRBD2 (5 bases). This CDR3 is 14 amino acids long. V was trimmed by 5 bases and J by 6 bases, leaving 14 bases between them. CDR1 and CDR2 from the germline V gene are MRHNA and SNTAGT.

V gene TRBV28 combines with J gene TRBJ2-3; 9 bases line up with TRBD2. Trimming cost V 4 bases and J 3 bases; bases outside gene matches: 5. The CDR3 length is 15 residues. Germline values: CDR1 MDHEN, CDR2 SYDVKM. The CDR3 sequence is CASSSRRGGTDTQYF. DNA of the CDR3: TGTGCCAGCAGTTCCCGGCGGGGGGGAACAGATACGCAGTATTTT.

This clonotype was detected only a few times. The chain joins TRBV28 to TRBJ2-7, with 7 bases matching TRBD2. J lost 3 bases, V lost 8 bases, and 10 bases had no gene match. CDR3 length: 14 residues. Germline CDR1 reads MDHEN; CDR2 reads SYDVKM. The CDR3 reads CASGARGEDYEQYF. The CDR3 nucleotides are TGTGCCAGCGGGGCCCGGGGGGAGGACTACGAGCAGTACTTC.

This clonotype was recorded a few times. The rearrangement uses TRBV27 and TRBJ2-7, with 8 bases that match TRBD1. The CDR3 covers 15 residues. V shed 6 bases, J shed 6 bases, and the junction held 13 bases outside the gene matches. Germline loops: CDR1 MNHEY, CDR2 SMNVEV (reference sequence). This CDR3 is CASRREGQGLSEQYF. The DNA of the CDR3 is TGTGCCAGCAGACGCGAAGGACAGGGCCTCTCCGAGCAGTACTTC.